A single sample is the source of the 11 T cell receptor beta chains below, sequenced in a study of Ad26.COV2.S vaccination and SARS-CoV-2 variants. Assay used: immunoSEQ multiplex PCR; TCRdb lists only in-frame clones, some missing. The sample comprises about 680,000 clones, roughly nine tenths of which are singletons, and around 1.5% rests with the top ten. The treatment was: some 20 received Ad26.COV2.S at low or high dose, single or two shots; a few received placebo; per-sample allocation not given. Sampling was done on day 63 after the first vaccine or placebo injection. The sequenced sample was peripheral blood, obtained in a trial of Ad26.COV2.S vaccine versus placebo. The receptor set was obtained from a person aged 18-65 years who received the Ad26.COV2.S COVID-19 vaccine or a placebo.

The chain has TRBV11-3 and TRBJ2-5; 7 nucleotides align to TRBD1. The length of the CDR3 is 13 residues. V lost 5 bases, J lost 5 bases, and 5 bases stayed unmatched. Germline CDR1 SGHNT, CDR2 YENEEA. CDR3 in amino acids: CASSPYRGETQYF. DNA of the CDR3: TGTGCCAGCAGCCCCTACAGGGGTGAGACCCAGTACTTC.

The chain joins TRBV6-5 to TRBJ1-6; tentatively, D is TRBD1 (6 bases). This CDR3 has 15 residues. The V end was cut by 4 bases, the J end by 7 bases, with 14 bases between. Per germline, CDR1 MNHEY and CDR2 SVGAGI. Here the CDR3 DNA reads TGTGCCAGCAGTTTAACAGGGAGCGGGAATTCACCCCTCCACTTT. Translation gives CASSLTGSGNSPLHF.

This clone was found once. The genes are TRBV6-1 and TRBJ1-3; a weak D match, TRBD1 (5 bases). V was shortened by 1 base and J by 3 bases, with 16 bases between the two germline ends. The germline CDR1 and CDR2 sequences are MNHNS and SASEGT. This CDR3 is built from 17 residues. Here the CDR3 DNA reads TGTGCCAGCAGTGAAGGAAGGGGTCGGGTGTATGGAAACACCATATATTTT. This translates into CASSEGRGRVYGNTIYF.

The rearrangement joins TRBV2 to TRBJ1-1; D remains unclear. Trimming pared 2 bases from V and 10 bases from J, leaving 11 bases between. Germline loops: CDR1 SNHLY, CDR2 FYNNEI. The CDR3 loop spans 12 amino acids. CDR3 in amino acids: CASSETGRRAFF. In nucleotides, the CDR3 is TGTGCCAGCAGTGAAACGGGCAGAAGAGCTTTCTTT.

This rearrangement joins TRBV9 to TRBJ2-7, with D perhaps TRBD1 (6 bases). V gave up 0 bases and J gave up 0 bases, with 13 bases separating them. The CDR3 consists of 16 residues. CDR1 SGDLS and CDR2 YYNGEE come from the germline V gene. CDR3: CASSVGFQGSSYEQYF. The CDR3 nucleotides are TGTGCCAGCAGCGTAGGTTTTCAGGGGAGCTCCTACGAGCAGTACTTC.

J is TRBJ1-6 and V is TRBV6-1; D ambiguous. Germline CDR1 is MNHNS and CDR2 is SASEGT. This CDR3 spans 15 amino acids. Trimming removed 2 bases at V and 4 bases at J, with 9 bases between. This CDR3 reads CASSEQAPYNSPLHF. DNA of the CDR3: TGTGCCAGCAGTGAACAGGCACCATATAATTCACCCCTCCACTTT.

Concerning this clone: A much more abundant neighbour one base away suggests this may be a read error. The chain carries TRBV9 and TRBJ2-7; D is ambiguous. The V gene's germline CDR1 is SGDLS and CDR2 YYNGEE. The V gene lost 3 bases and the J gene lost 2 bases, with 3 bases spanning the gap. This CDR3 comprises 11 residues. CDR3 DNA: TGTGCCAGCAGCGAACCCTACGAGCAGTACTTC. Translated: CASSEPYEQYF.

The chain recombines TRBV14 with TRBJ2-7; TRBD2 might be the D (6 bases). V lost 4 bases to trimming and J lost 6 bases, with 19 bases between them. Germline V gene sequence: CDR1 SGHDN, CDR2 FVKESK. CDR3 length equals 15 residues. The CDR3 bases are TGTGCCAGCAGCCCTTGGACTAATAATAAAGGCGAGCAGTACTTC. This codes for CASSPWTNNKGEQYF.

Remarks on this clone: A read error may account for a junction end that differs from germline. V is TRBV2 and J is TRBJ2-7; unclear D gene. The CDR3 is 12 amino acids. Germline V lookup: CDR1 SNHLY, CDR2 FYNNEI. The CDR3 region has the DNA TGTGCCAGCAGCTTTGAGTCCTATGAGCAGTACTTC. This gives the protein CASSFESYEQYF. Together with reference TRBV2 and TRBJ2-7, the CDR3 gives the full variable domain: EPEVTQTPSHQVTQMGQEVILRCVPISNHLYFYWYRQILGQKVEFLVSFYNNEISEKSEIFDDQFSVERPDGSNFTLKIRSTKLEDSAMYFCASSFESYEQYFGPGTRLTVT.

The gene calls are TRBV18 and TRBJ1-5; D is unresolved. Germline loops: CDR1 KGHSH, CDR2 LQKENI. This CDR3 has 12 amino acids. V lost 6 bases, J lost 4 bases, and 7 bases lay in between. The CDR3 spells CASSLPNQPQHF. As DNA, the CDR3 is TGTGCCAGCTCCCTCCCAAATCAGCCCCAGCATTTT.

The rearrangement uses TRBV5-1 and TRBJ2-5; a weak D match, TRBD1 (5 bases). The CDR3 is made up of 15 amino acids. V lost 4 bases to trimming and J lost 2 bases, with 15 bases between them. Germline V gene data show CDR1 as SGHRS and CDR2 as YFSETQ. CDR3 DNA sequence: TGCGCCAGCAGCCCGCAGACAGAACGTCAAGAGACCCAGTACTTC. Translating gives CASSPQTERQETQYF.